This T cell receptor beta chain is drawn from a study of T-cell memory formation after mild COVID-19. TCRdb reprocessed the 5' RACE reads via MiXCR and lists one record per CDR3 protein. The sample has 400,000 to 550,000 distinct CDR3 sequences; more than 20% are singletons. In germline, CDR1 is SGDLS, CDR2 YYNGEE. This CDR3 has 15 amino acids. Trimming removed 1 base from V and 1 base from J, with 11 bases in between. The V gene is TRBV9, the J gene TRBJ1-1; perhaps TRBD1 as D (6 bases). The TCR sequence derives from an adult woman who had mild COVID-19 (a few samples of this study predate the infection). Cell type and time point are not known. Sequenced material: PBMCs or a T cell subset sorted from them (not recorded which). In nucleotides, the CDR3 is TGTGCCAGCAGCGTAAGGGGGAACTCGAACACTGAAGCTTTCTTT. Residues: CASSVRGNSNTEAFF.